This T cell receptor (beta chain) is drawn from a study of blood T cell repertoires in COVID-19. Only in-frame clones appear in the TCRdb table, and some are missing; sequencing was by immunoSEQ multiplex PCR. Of 200,000 to 250,000 clones listed, 80% to 90% are singletons. V lost 3 bases to trimming and J lost 6 bases, with 9 bases between them. The length of the CDR3 is 13 residues. Germline CDR1 and CDR2: LGHNA and YNFKEQ. This chain uses TRBV4-2 with TRBJ2-1, with D maybe TRBD2 (5 bases). The receptor comes from a woman older than 75 with COVID-19, enrolled during active disease. The material sequenced was peripheral blood. CDR3 residues: CASSHDGGNEQFF. CDR3 in DNA: TGTGCCAGCAGCCATGACGGAGGCAATGAGCAGTTCTTC.